This TCR beta chain was observed in a study of blood T cell repertoires in COVID-19. The wider study: Specimens from acute and convalescent COVID-19 originated in the United States, Italy and Spain. Sample material is recorded as cDNA or gDNA derived from T cells, B-cell-depleted T cells, or PBMCs.

This clone was counted once. In the authors' methods: Amplification of reference gene primers was used by the study to estimate nucleated cell counts. The assay was immunoSEQ multiplex PCR, and TCRdb's table has in-frame clones only and misses some. V and J calls and clone size come straight from that table; D and trimming were deduced from the DNA. The sample holds under 400,000 clones, around 87% seen once. The Seattle patients joined while their infection was active and were tracked longitudinally afterward. CDR3 length: 14 residues. V was clipped by 5 bases and J by 2 bases, with 13 bases between them. CDR1 and CDR2 (germline): SGHTA, FQGNSA.

The sequenced sample was peripheral blood. The chain links TRBV7-2 to TRBJ2-7, with D perhaps TRBD1 (6 bases). The receptor was isolated from a woman under 40 with COVID-19, enrolled during active disease. The chain's CDR3 is CASSLRQAPYEQYF. CDR3 coding DNA: TGTGCCAGCAGCCTCAGACAGGCCCCCTACGAGCAGTACTTC.